These 15 T cell receptor beta chains came from one sample sequenced in a study of T cells after somatic rescue of genetic block. TCRdb's copy holds only in-frame clones and misses some; the assay was immunoSEQ multiplex PCR. The repertoire holds around 100,000 clones, with about nine tenths as singletons. The material sequenced was peripheral blood mononuclear cells (PBMCs). The source is a woman between 18 and 29 years old.

The V and J genes are TRBV7-9 and TRBJ1-2; possibly TRBD1 for D (6 bases). CDR1 is SEHNR and CDR2 is FQNEAQ in the germline V gene (reference sequence). The CDR3 is 14 amino acids. Trimming shortened V by 2 bases and J by 2 bases, and 9 bases separated the two germline ends. CDR3 sequence: CASSLIGGNYGYTF. The CDR3 DNA follows: TGTGCCAGCAGCTTAATCGGGGGCAACTATGGCTACACCTTC.

Here the CDR3 reads CASRPTKGQETQYF. In nucleotides, the CDR3 is TGTGCCAGCAGGCCAACAAAGGGGCAAGAGACCCAGTACTTC. The gene calls are TRBV2 and TRBJ2-5; D is possibly TRBD1 (5 bases). This CDR3 region has 14 residues. V was cut by 6 bases and J by 2 bases, with 13 bases left in between. Per germline, CDR1 SNHLY and CDR2 FYNNEI.

This chain uses TRBV30 with TRBJ2-1; 11 positions agree with TRBD2. Germline CDR1 reads GTSNPN; CDR2 reads SVGIG (reference sequence). The trim removed 0 bases at V and 2 bases at J, leaving 0 bases unmatched. This CDR3 has 15 amino acids. CDR3 DNA: TGTGCCTGGAGTGTACTAGCGGGGGCCTACAATGAGCAGTTCTTC. It is translated as CAWSVLAGAYNEQFF.

The V and J genes are TRBV11-3 and TRBJ2-7, with 7 bases identical to TRBD1. V was clipped by 3 bases and J by 4 bases; unmatched bases: 3. This CDR3 has 13 amino acids. Germline V gene sequence: CDR1 SGHNT, CDR2 YENEEA. CDR3 sequence (DNA): TGTGCCAGCAGCTTCCACAGGGGTTACGAGCAGTACTTC. As protein: CASSFHRGYEQYF.

The CDR3 DNA reads TGTGCCAGCAAAGGGGAGAGTCGAAGCTCTGGGGCCAACGTCCTGACTTTC. Translation: CASKGESRSSGANVLTF. V is TRBV7-8 and J is TRBJ2-6; D assignment may be TRBD1 or TRBD2 (5 bases each). The germline gives CDR1 SGHVS, CDR2 FQNEAQ. V lost 7 bases and J 0 bases, leaving 16 bases between the germline ends. This CDR3 has 17 residues.

The rearrangement uses TRBV6-6 and TRBJ1-6; D possibly corresponds to TRBD1 (5 bases). The CDR3 is 14 amino acids. Germline V gene sequence: CDR1 MNHNY, CDR2 SVGAGI (reference sequence). V was clipped by 5 bases and J by 6 bases, with 11 bases between them. The CDR3 region has the DNA TGTGCCAGCAGTGGCGGGGGGGTTAATTCACCCCTCCACTTT. Its translation: CASSGGGVNSPLHF.

Notes on this clone: A junction boundary mismatches the germline segment, possibly from a read error. The chain uses TRBV5-4 and TRBJ1-6; 7 nucleotides agree with TRBD1. Germline V gives CDR1 SGHNT, CDR2 YYREEE (reference sequence). CDR3 length equals 17 residues. The CDR3 region is CASSLGGGGSDNSPLHF. CDR3 nucleotides: TGTGCCAGCAGCTTGGGGGGAGGGGGCTCCGATAATTCACCCCTCCACTTT.

This chain joins TRBV28 and TRBJ2-7; either TRBD1 or TRBD2 may fit D (6 bases each). The ends were cut back, 6 bases at V and 4 bases at J, with 13 bases in the middle. Germline V CDR1 and CDR2: MDHEN, SYDVKM. This CDR3 has 13 amino acids. This CDR3 reads CASRDRGPYEQYF. For the CDR3, the DNA is TGTGCCAGCAGAGACCGGGGGCCGTACGAGCAGTACTTC. The full variable domain, with the rest looked up from reference TRBV28 and TRBJ2-7, is DVKVTQSSRYLVKRTGEKVFLECVQDMDHENMFWYRQDPGLGLRLIYFSYDVKMKEKGDIPEGYSVSREKKERFSLILESASTNQTSMYLCASRDRGPYEQYFGPGTRLTVT.

The rearrangement joins TRBV7-6 to TRBJ2-2; 12 bases are shared with TRBD1. Losses at the gene ends were 6 bases for V and 6 bases for J; bases not matched to a gene: 5. Germline V gives CDR1 SGHVS, CDR2 FNYEAQ. The CDR3 length is 15 residues. The DNA for the CDR3 is TGTGCCAGCAGTCCCGGGACAGGGGGCCCCGGGGAGCTGTTTTTT. Translating it yields CASSPGTGGPGELFF.

The gene calls are TRBV5-1 and TRBJ2-7; unclear D gene. The CDR3 extends over 15 amino acids. CDR1 and CDR2 (germline): SGHRS, YFSETQ. V lost 0 bases and J 4 bases, leaving 14 bases between the germline ends. As DNA, the CDR3 is TGCGCCAGCAGCTTGGTAGGCGGTAAAGGGTACGAGCAGTACTTC. Translated, it gives CASSLVGGKGYEQYF.

This clone was counted a single time. This rearrangement joins TRBV5-4 to TRBJ2-5, with TRBD2 identical over 11 bases. Germline loops: CDR1 SGHNT, CDR2 YYREEE (reference sequence). This CDR3 is 15 amino acids long. V was clipped by 3 bases and J by 5 bases; unmatched bases: 6. CDR3 DNA sequence: TGTGCCAGCAGCTCGACTAGCGGGGTGGGGGAGACCCAGTACTTC. This gives the protein CASSSTSGVGETQYF.

This clone is deemed medium-sized (0.01 to 0.1%). V gene TRBV4-1 combines with J gene TRBJ1-2; TRBD1 might be the D (5 bases). The germline V gene has CDR1 MGHRA and CDR2 YSYEKL. V was cut by 0 bases and J by 7 bases, with 15 bases left in between. The CDR3 has 15 amino acids. The CDR3 nucleotides read TGCGCCAGCAGCCAAGAGGCAGGGATCCCTTCTGGCTACACCTTC. Translated: CASSQEAGIPSGYTF.

The V call is TRBV6-5, the J call TRBJ2-7, with D possibly TRBD2 on 5 matching bases. Trimming took 0 bases from V and 3 from J, leaving 12 bases between them. This CDR3 has 15 residues. CDR1 is MNHEY, CDR2 SVGAGI, per germline. CDR3 region: CASSYSSGNHYEQYF. The CDR3 nucleotides read TGTGCCAGCAGTTACTCATCCGGGAATCACTACGAGCAGTACTTC.

CDR3 in amino acids: CAISEGGGEQYF. In DNA, the CDR3 is TGTGCCATCAGTGAGGGGGGAGGCGAGCAGTACTTC. This chain joins TRBV10-3 and TRBJ2-7; D is perhaps TRBD2 (6 bases). The V end was cut by 2 bases, the J end by 6 bases, with 8 bases between. This CDR3 spans 12 amino acids. The germline CDR1 and CDR2 sequences are ENHRY and SYGVKD.

The chain uses TRBV9 and TRBJ2-3, with D perhaps matching TRBD2 (6 bases). This CDR3 region has 17 residues. Germline CDR1 and CDR2: SGDLS and YYNGEE. Trimming pared 0 bases from V and 2 bases from J, leaving 16 bases between. CDR3 bases: TGTGCCAGCAGCGTAGGGACTACCCTAACATTCACAGATACGCAGTATTTT. It specifies CASSVGTTLTFTDTQYF.